This is a list of T cell receptor beta chains from one sample in a study of cytomegalovirus exposure and HLA in healthy donors. The data were produced by immunoSEQ multiplex PCR, yet TCRdb's version contains in-frame clones alone and is incomplete. The table has approximately 100,000 clones, around 76% seen once. Sequencing was done on a sample of PBMCs. The receptors originated from a woman aged 18-35 years in good health and CMV-seropositive. Both conserved end residues are part of each CDR3. A D gene is named only where the DNA matches it firmly. Expanded clones get a size class; other rows say once, few or many, or leave the size out.

d_call: -
j_call: TRBJ1-1
v_call: TRBV25-1
clone_size: -
cdr3_nt: TGTGCCAGCAGTGAATCCCGGGGAGGCACTGAAGCTTTCTTT
cdr3_aa: CASSESRGGTEAFF

d_call: TRBD1
j_call: TRBJ2-2
v_call: TRBV7-7
clone_size: -
cdr3_nt: TGTGCCAGCAGCTCCGACAGGGCTCCCGGGGAGCTGTTTTTT
cdr3_aa: CASSSDRAPGELFF

d_call: -
j_call: TRBJ2-7
v_call: TRBV27
clone_size: -
cdr3_nt: TGTGCCAGCAGTTTACTAAGGGGGTCTACGGAGCAGTACTTC
cdr3_aa: CASSLLRGSTEQYF

d_call: -
j_call: TRBJ1-5
v_call: TRBV25-1
clone_size: -
cdr3_nt: TGTGCCAGCAGTGAATTTTATAGCAATCAGCCCCAGCATTTT
cdr3_aa: CASSEFYSNQPQHF

d_call: -
j_call: TRBJ1-5
v_call: TRBV6-1
clone_size: -
cdr3_nt: TGTGCCAGCAGTGAGGACAGCCGGATTAGCAATCAGCCCCAGCATTTT
cdr3_aa: CASSEDSRISNQPQHF

d_call: -
j_call: TRBJ2-3
v_call: TRBV6-5
clone_size: -
cdr3_nt: TGTGCCAGCAGTTACGGGGCAGGCACAGATACGCAGTATTTT
cdr3_aa: CASSYGAGTDTQYF

d_call: -
j_call: TRBJ1-2
v_call: TRBV18
clone_size: -
cdr3_nt: TGTGCCAGCTCACCGGGAGTACAGACCTATGGCTACACCTTC
cdr3_aa: CASSPGVQTYGYTF

d_call: TRBD1
j_call: TRBJ1-1
v_call: TRBV7-9
clone_size: -
cdr3_nt: TGTGCCAGCAGCCCATATACAGGGGACACTGAAGCTTTCTTT
cdr3_aa: CASSPYTGDTEAFF

d_call: -
j_call: TRBJ2-7
v_call: TRBV6-5
clone_size: -
cdr3_nt: TGTGCCAGTTGCTTGGACAGCTTGGCCTACGAGCAGTACTTC
cdr3_aa: CASCLDSLAYEQYF

d_call: -
j_call: TRBJ2-2
v_call: TRBV7-6
clone_size: -
cdr3_nt: TGTGCCAGCAGCGTACAGGGTGGAGCCGGGGAGCTGTTTTTT
cdr3_aa: CASSVQGGAGELFF

d_call: -
j_call: TRBJ2-1
v_call: TRBV9
clone_size: -
cdr3_nt: TGTGCCAGCAGCGTAGGAGACTACAATGAGCAGTTCTTC
cdr3_aa: CASSVGDYNEQFF

d_call: TRBD1
j_call: TRBJ2-1
v_call: TRBV5-1
clone_size: -
cdr3_nt: TGCGCCAGCAGCCTGGCCGGGACAGTTAACAATGAGCAGTTCTTC
cdr3_aa: CASSLAGTVNNEQFF

d_call: -
j_call: TRBJ2-5
v_call: TRBV27
clone_size: -
cdr3_nt: TGTGCCAGCAGCTGGGGAAACAGGGAAGAGACCCAGTACTTC
cdr3_aa: CASSWGNREETQYF

d_call: -
j_call: TRBJ1-3
v_call: TRBV5-1
clone_size: once
cdr3_nt: TGCGCCAGCAGCTTTACAGGAGTCTCTGGAAACACCATATATTTT
cdr3_aa: CASSFTGVSGNTIYF

d_call: TRBD2
j_call: TRBJ2-3
v_call: TRBV9
clone_size: -
cdr3_nt: TGTGCCAGCAGCTTTAGCGGGAGGTCTGATACGCAGTATTTT
cdr3_aa: CASSFSGRSDTQYF

d_call: -
j_call: TRBJ1-1
v_call: TRBV9
clone_size: -
cdr3_nt: TGTGCCAGCAGCGTAGCGTCGGGGGGCGCGACTGAAGCTTTCTTT
cdr3_aa: CASSVASGGATEAFF

d_call: -
j_call: TRBJ2-5
v_call: TRBV28
clone_size: -
cdr3_nt: TGTGCCAGCAGTTTGGTCCTCATGGAGGAGACCCAGTACTTC
cdr3_aa: CASSLVLMEETQYF

d_call: -
j_call: TRBJ2-7
v_call: TRBV29-1
clone_size: once
cdr3_nt: TGCAGCGTTAGGGGGAACTACGAGCAGTACTTC
cdr3_aa: CSVRGNYEQYF

d_call: -
j_call: TRBJ1-4
v_call: TRBV7-8
clone_size: -
cdr3_nt: TGTGCCAGCAGCCACCGGCGTCGGAGGCAGGAAAAACTGTTTTTT
cdr3_aa: CASSHRRRRQEKLFF

d_call: -
j_call: TRBJ1-3
v_call: TRBV18
clone_size: -
cdr3_nt: TGTGCCAGCTCACGAGAACGGGGGTCTTCTGGAAACACCATATATTTT
cdr3_aa: CASSRERGSSGNTIYF

d_call: -
j_call: TRBJ2-1
v_call: TRBV20-1
clone_size: -
cdr3_nt: TGCAGTGGGCTAGGCAATGAGCAGTTCTTC
cdr3_aa: CSGLGNEQFF

d_call: TRBD1
j_call: TRBJ2-1
v_call: TRBV10-3
clone_size: -
cdr3_nt: TGTGCCATCAGTGGAGGGACAGGAAGGGAGTCATACTACAATGAGCAGTTCTTC
cdr3_aa: CAISGGTGRESYYNEQFF

d_call: -
j_call: TRBJ1-5
v_call: TRBV27
clone_size: few
cdr3_nt: TGTGCCAGCACCCGTGGGGGGGGTCAGCCCCAGCATTTT
cdr3_aa: CASTRGGGQPQHF

d_call: -
j_call: TRBJ2-1
v_call: TRBV14
clone_size: -
cdr3_nt: TGTGCCAGCAGCCAAGAATTTGTTTGGGGGGATGAGCAGTTCTTC
cdr3_aa: CASSQEFVWGDEQFF

d_call: -
j_call: TRBJ2-4
v_call: TRBV27
clone_size: -
cdr3_nt: TGTGCCAGCAGTTTATTGGCGGCTAGTCGGGCCAAAAACATTCAGTACTTC
cdr3_aa: CASSLLAASRAKNIQYF

d_call: -
j_call: TRBJ2-3
v_call: TRBV25-1
clone_size: -
cdr3_nt: TGTGCCAGCAGTGAATTGGGGCCGAATACAGATACGCAGTATTTT
cdr3_aa: CASSELGPNTDTQYF

d_call: -
j_call: TRBJ2-3
v_call: TRBV30
clone_size: -
cdr3_nt: TGTGCCTGGAGGAAACTAGGGGAGGGCACAGATACGCAGTATTTT
cdr3_aa: CAWRKLGEGTDTQYF

d_call: -
j_call: TRBJ2-2
v_call: TRBV2
clone_size: -
cdr3_nt: TGTGCCAGCAACCCGAGTCGAACCGGGGAGCTGTTTTTT
cdr3_aa: CASNPSRTGELFF

d_call: TRBD1
j_call: TRBJ1-3
v_call: TRBV2
clone_size: -
cdr3_nt: TGTGCCAGCAGTGGGGGACAGGTCACTGGAAACACCATATATTTT
cdr3_aa: CASSGGQVTGNTIYF

d_call: -
j_call: TRBJ2-2
v_call: TRBV6-1
clone_size: -
cdr3_nt: TGTGCCAGCAGCTTAATAACCGGGGAGCTGTTTTTT
cdr3_aa: CASSLITGELFF

d_call: TRBD1
j_call: TRBJ2-7
v_call: TRBV29-1
clone_size: -
cdr3_nt: TGCAGCGCAACCGGGACAGCAGAACACGAGCAGTACTTC
cdr3_aa: CSATGTAEHEQYF

d_call: TRBD1
j_call: TRBJ1-4
v_call: TRBV2
clone_size: -
cdr3_nt: TGTGCCAGCACCCTATGGACAGGGGGGGAAAAACTGTTTTTT
cdr3_aa: CASTLWTGGEKLFF

d_call: -
j_call: TRBJ1-6
v_call: TRBV7-8
clone_size: -
cdr3_nt: TGTGCCAGCAGGGGGGGGGATATCGATAATTCACCCCTCCACTTT
cdr3_aa: CASRGGDIDNSPLHF

d_call: TRBD2
j_call: TRBJ2-7
v_call: TRBV5-1
clone_size: -
cdr3_nt: TGCGCCAGCAGCTTATATGCCGGGACTAGCGGGGGGTCCCAATACGAGCAGTACTTC
cdr3_aa: CASSLYAGTSGGSQYEQYF

d_call: TRBD1
j_call: TRBJ2-2
v_call: TRBV23-1
clone_size: -
cdr3_nt: TGCGCCAGGAACCGGGACAGGGACACCGGGGAGCTGTTTTTT
cdr3_aa: CARNRDRDTGELFF

d_call: TRBD2
j_call: TRBJ2-3
v_call: TRBV7-9
clone_size: once
cdr3_nt: TGTGCCAGCAGCTACCTAGCGGGGGGTCCCCCCCACACAGATACGCAGTATTTT
cdr3_aa: CASSYLAGGPPHTDTQYF

d_call: -
j_call: TRBJ2-5
v_call: TRBV6-5
clone_size: -
cdr3_nt: TGTGCCAGCACTCCGGGGGACGTCCAGACCCAGTACTTC
cdr3_aa: CASTPGDVQTQYF

d_call: -
j_call: TRBJ1-5
v_call: TRBV13
clone_size: -
cdr3_nt: TGTGCCAGCAGCTTAGGCCCCGGCGAGGTTCAGCCCCAGCATTTT
cdr3_aa: CASSLGPGEVQPQHF

d_call: -
j_call: TRBJ2-5
v_call: TRBV2
clone_size: once
cdr3_nt: TGTGCCAGCACCTCCGTGGACTCGATGAGGGAGACCCAGTACTTC
cdr3_aa: CASTSVDSMRETQYF

d_call: TRBD2
j_call: TRBJ2-7
v_call: TRBV27
clone_size: -
cdr3_nt: TGTGCCAGCAGTTTAGGAGCGGGGGGGCTGTCCTCCTACGAGCAGTACTTC
cdr3_aa: CASSLGAGGLSSYEQYF

d_call: -
j_call: TRBJ1-1
v_call: TRBV5-4
clone_size: -
cdr3_nt: TGTGCCAGCAGCCTAGGACAGCTTATGAACACTGAAGCTTTCTTT
cdr3_aa: CASSLGQLMNTEAFF

d_call: -
j_call: TRBJ1-2
v_call: TRBV11-3
clone_size: -
cdr3_nt: TGTGCCAGCAGCTTAGTTCCAACGGGTAACGGGAATGGCTACACCTTC
cdr3_aa: CASSLVPTGNGNGYTF

d_call: TRBD2
j_call: TRBJ2-3
v_call: TRBV6-5
clone_size: -
cdr3_nt: TGTGCCAGCAGTTACTCACTAGCGGGGGACACAGATACGCAGTATTTT
cdr3_aa: CASSYSLAGDTDTQYF

d_call: TRBD2
j_call: TRBJ2-3
v_call: TRBV11-2
clone_size: -
cdr3_nt: TGTGCCAGCAGCCCGAGAAAGACTAGCGGGGCAAACACAGATACGCAGTATTTT
cdr3_aa: CASSPRKTSGANTDTQYF

d_call: -
j_call: TRBJ1-2
v_call: TRBV6-5
clone_size: -
cdr3_nt: TGTGCCACCAGGCCCGGGAATCATGGCTACACCTTC
cdr3_aa: CATRPGNHGYTF

d_call: -
j_call: TRBJ2-7
v_call: TRBV2
clone_size: once
cdr3_nt: TGTGCCAGCAGCCTAATGGACGGGGTCTTGGAGCAGTACTTC
cdr3_aa: CASSLMDGVLEQYF

d_call: -
j_call: TRBJ2-2
v_call: TRBV19
clone_size: once
cdr3_nt: TGTGCCACCCACGACCGATCCCGAGGCTGGTCGGCGAGGGACACCGGGGAGCTGTTTTTT
cdr3_aa: CATHDRSRGWSARDTGELFF

d_call: -
j_call: TRBJ1-4
v_call: TRBV2
clone_size: -
cdr3_nt: TGTGCCAGCAAATCCCTCAGGGGAACTAATGAAAAACTGTTTTTT
cdr3_aa: CASKSLRGTNEKLFF

d_call: TRBD2
j_call: TRBJ2-7
v_call: TRBV14
clone_size: -
cdr3_nt: TGTGCCAGCAGCCCCCAGAGACTAGCGGGCTACGAGCAGTACTTC
cdr3_aa: CASSPQRLAGYEQYF

d_call: TRBD1
j_call: TRBJ1-1
v_call: TRBV5-1
clone_size: -
cdr3_nt: TGCGCCAGCAGCTACGGACAGGTGGGGAACACTGAAGCTTTCTTT
cdr3_aa: CASSYGQVGNTEAFF

d_call: TRBD1
j_call: TRBJ1-1
v_call: TRBV2
clone_size: few
cdr3_nt: TGTGCCAGCATCCAGGGGGCAATGACTGAAGCTTTCTTT
cdr3_aa: CASIQGAMTEAFF

d_call: TRBD2
j_call: TRBJ2-7
v_call: TRBV30
clone_size: -
cdr3_nt: TGTGCCTGGAGTTTGGGACTAGCGGGAGGGGAGCAGTACTTC
cdr3_aa: CAWSLGLAGGEQYF

d_call: -
j_call: TRBJ2-7
v_call: TRBV5-1
clone_size: -
cdr3_nt: TGCGCCAGCACGCTCGACCGGGACTCAAGCACCTACGAGCAGTACTTC
cdr3_aa: CASTLDRDSSTYEQYF

d_call: -
j_call: TRBJ2-7
v_call: TRBV7-8
clone_size: -
cdr3_nt: TGTGCCAGCAGCTTAGCCGAATCGGTACCGTACTTC
cdr3_aa: CASSLAESVPYF